A selection of T cell receptor beta chains follows, all from one sample in a study of cytomegalovirus exposure and HLA in healthy donors. This table comes from immunoSEQ multiplex PCR, and its TCRdb copy is limited to in-frame clones, with some not included. The sample consists of 90,000 to 110,000 clones, roughly 13% of them appearing once. Sequenced input: PBMCs. These receptors all stem from a man between 35 and 55 years old in good health and CMV-seropositive. CDR3s include the opening cysteine and the closing phenylalanine or tryptophan. Size is omitted from some rows. Given values are once, few, many or a class for expanded clones.

abundance: few
j_gene: TRBJ2-6
v_gene: TRBV9
CDR3aa: CASTQGSVSGANVLTF

abundance: .
j_gene: TRBJ1-3
v_gene: TRBV5-5
CDR3aa: CASSRGADFPGNTIYF

abundance: few
j_gene: TRBJ2-3
v_gene: TRBV30
CDR3aa: CAWNLGLAGLPDTQYF

abundance: .
j_gene: TRBJ2-7
v_gene: TRBV6-5
CDR3aa: CASSYPLDRVYEQYF

abundance: .
j_gene: TRBJ2-7
v_gene: TRBV25-1
CDR3aa: CASSEHSGRRDEQYF

abundance: few
j_gene: TRBJ2-7
v_gene: TRBV27
CDR3aa: CASRTGGYEQYF

abundance: .
j_gene: TRBJ2-2
v_gene: TRBV19
CDR3aa: CASSTNSGGPGELFF

abundance: few
j_gene: TRBJ2-5
v_gene: TRBV29-1
CDR3aa: CSVVDPTGKVETQYF

abundance: few
j_gene: TRBJ1-3
v_gene: TRBV28
CDR3aa: CASSFWGRGSGNTIYF

abundance: .
j_gene: TRBJ1-3
v_gene: TRBV11-2
CDR3aa: CASAARGLSGNTIYF

abundance: few
j_gene: TRBJ2-6
v_gene: TRBV29-1
CDR3aa: CSAGIPGQGSGANVLTF

abundance: few
j_gene: TRBJ2-3
v_gene: TRBV4-2
CDR3aa: CASSQEGASGSTDTQYF

abundance: .
j_gene: TRBJ2-3
v_gene: TRBV5-4
CDR3aa: CASSLDYRGDTQYF

abundance: .
j_gene: TRBJ2-3
v_gene: TRBV14
CDR3aa: CASSLGGTQYF

abundance: .
j_gene: TRBJ1-6
v_gene: TRBV4-1
CDR3aa: CASSEGQGQNSPLHF

abundance: few
j_gene: TRBJ2-7
v_gene: TRBV2
CDR3aa: CASRGGLAGGRNEQYF

abundance: few
j_gene: TRBJ1-4
v_gene: TRBV12-5
CDR3aa: CASGLPPLEKLFF

abundance: few
j_gene: TRBJ1-2
v_gene: TRBV5-1
CDR3aa: CASSPTTGLGGYTF

abundance: few
j_gene: TRBJ1-2
v_gene: TRBV5-1
CDR3aa: CASSLSDKLYGYTF

abundance: few
j_gene: TRBJ1-4
v_gene: TRBV30
CDR3aa: CAWSNSPTDEKLFF

abundance: few
j_gene: TRBJ2-5
v_gene: TRBV5-6
CDR3aa: CASSLAGLGSGETQYF

abundance: once
j_gene: TRBJ1-6
v_gene: TRBV28
CDR3aa: CASSLAGTGISPLHF

abundance: .
j_gene: TRBJ2-7
v_gene: TRBV27
CDR3aa: CASSLRGYEQYF

abundance: .
j_gene: TRBJ1-4
v_gene: TRBV27
CDR3aa: CASSRQANEKLFF

abundance: .
j_gene: TRBJ1-1
v_gene: TRBV7-9
CDR3aa: CASSFSQGMNTEAFF

abundance: .
j_gene: TRBJ2-2
v_gene: TRBV6-4
CDR3aa: CASSGYGTGELFF

abundance: few
j_gene: TRBJ1-3
v_gene: TRBV6-5
CDR3aa: CASSSPGTESGNTIYF

abundance: .
j_gene: TRBJ1-4
v_gene: TRBV15
CDR3aa: CATSRVGATNEKLFF

abundance: few
j_gene: TRBJ1-5
v_gene: TRBV5-1
CDR3aa: CASSLAGNQPQHF

abundance: .
j_gene: TRBJ2-6
v_gene: TRBV19
CDR3aa: CASGDSPNSGANVLTF

abundance: .
j_gene: TRBJ2-5
v_gene: TRBV6-5
CDR3aa: CASRSTETQYF

abundance: few
j_gene: TRBJ1-4
v_gene: TRBV11-2
CDR3aa: CASSFSLTGREKLFF

abundance: .
j_gene: TRBJ2-7
v_gene: TRBV5-1
CDR3aa: CASTPTGGGAGDRYEQYF

abundance: few
j_gene: TRBJ2-3
v_gene: TRBV4-3
CDR3aa: CASSQALAGADTQYF

abundance: .
j_gene: TRBJ1-6
v_gene: TRBV30
CDR3aa: CAWSQGGSPLHF

abundance: .
j_gene: TRBJ1-1
v_gene: TRBV25-1
CDR3aa: CASSDSWAGNTEAFF

abundance: few
j_gene: TRBJ2-2
v_gene: TRBV4-3
CDR3aa: CASSQAQGQGRTGELFF

abundance: few
j_gene: TRBJ2-7
v_gene: TRBV2
CDR3aa: CASSIDRSSYEQYF

abundance: .
j_gene: TRBJ2-1
v_gene: TRBV12-5
CDR3aa: CASGLYSYNEQFF

abundance: few
j_gene: TRBJ2-3
v_gene: TRBV7-3
CDR3aa: CASSASDRGADTQYF

abundance: few
j_gene: TRBJ2-7
v_gene: TRBV25-1
CDR3aa: CASSGPSYEQYF

abundance: .
j_gene: TRBJ2-7
v_gene: TRBV11-2
CDR3aa: CASSADRWISYEQYF

abundance: few
j_gene: TRBJ2-1
v_gene: TRBV11-1
CDR3aa: CASSEAGLGNEQFF

abundance: .
j_gene: TRBJ1-1
v_gene: TRBV28
CDR3aa: CASSLPGGPNTEAFF

abundance: .
j_gene: TRBJ1-3
v_gene: TRBV28
CDR3aa: CASRQGQTGNTIYF

abundance: few
j_gene: TRBJ1-4
v_gene: TRBV6-1
CDR3aa: CASSDTGGDEKLFF

abundance: .
j_gene: TRBJ1-2
v_gene: TRBV18
CDR3aa: CASSPGTVNYGYTF